Listed below are T cell receptor beta chains from one sample, sequenced in a study of cytomegalovirus exposure and HLA in healthy donors. The method was immunoSEQ multiplex PCR; TCRdb's version includes in-frame clones alone and lacks a portion of them. The sample lists 250,000 or so clones; about 86% were seen once. The sample was PBMCs. These receptors all stem from a man between 18 and 29 years old in good health and CMV-seronegative. The conserved cysteine and the conserved F or W are not part of the CDR3 here.

>TRBV5-6|TRBJ1-2
ASSLQGAGGYT
>TRBV6-5|TRBJ1-1
ASSYGGEDTEAF
>TRBV27|TRBJ2-7
ASSLSRQRDYEQY
>TRBV25-1|TRBJ2-1
ASSVLTAYNEQF
>TRBV28|TRBJ2-3
ASSTVLAGGTDTQY
>TRBV5-1|TRBJ1-6
ASSAYVDRDGNSPLH
>TRBV30|TRBJ1-6
AWSATRPDSPLH
>TRBV28|TRBJ1-2
ASGDSRWTTRA
>TRBV27|TRBJ2-7
ASSSGESYEQY
>TRBV5-1|TRBJ2-2
ASSFSLANTGELF
>TRBV6-1|TRBJ1-4
ASSEELTGSLNEKLF
>TRBV7-9|TRBJ1-1
ASSFRGASGNTEAF
>TRBV27|TRBJ2-7
ASSLAGQILLYEQY
>TRBV6-5|TRBJ1-1
ASSYNGDTEAF
>TRBV19|TRBJ2-7
ASSIDHRAGEQY
>TRBV4-3|TRBJ2-1
ASSPFGGGMNEQF
>TRBV4-1|TRBJ2-4
ASSQEGSGRAVRGNIQY
>TRBV5-1|TRBJ2-2
ASSLVAGGRPGELF
>TRBV18|TRBJ1-5
ASSPSAPQTGFQPQH
>TRBV25-1|TRBJ2-1
ASSSHNEQF
>TRBV9|TRBJ1-2
ASSGDYGYT
>TRBV10-3|TRBJ1-4
AISESGEKLF
>TRBV4-1|TRBJ2-3
ASSQEGRGALDTQY
>TRBV5-1|TRBJ1-5
ASARGDGGYQPQH